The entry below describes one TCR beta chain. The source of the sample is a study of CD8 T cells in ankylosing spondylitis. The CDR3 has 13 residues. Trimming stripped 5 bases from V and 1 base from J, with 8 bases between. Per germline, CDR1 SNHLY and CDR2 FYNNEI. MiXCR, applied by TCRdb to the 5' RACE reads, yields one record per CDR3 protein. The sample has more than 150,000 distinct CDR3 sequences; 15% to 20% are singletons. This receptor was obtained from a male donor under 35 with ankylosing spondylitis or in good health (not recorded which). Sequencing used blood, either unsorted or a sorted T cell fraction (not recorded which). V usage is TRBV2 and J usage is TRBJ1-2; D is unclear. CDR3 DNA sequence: TGTGCCAGCAGTCCGCATTTTAACTATGGCTACACCTTC. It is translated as CASSPHFNYGYTF.